The next 20 T cell receptor beta chains were all read from a single sample in a study of CD8 T cells in ankylosing spondylitis. TCRdb reanalysed the 5' RACE reads using MiXCR and keeps one entry per CDR3 protein. The repertoire includes roughly 200,000 distinct CDR3 sequences, 20% to 30% of them detected once, and under 8% sits in the top ten. The material sequenced was blood, either unsorted or a sorted T cell fraction (not recorded which). Source of these receptors: a male donor with ankylosing spondylitis or in good health (not recorded which).

This clonotype was counted many times. This rearrangement joins TRBV4-2 to TRBJ2-7; TRBD2 is a possible D gene (7 bases). In germline, CDR1 is LGHNA, CDR2 YNFKEQ. V lost 3 bases and J lost 1, with 16 bases in between. CDR3 length: 16 residues. In nucleotides, the CDR3 is TGTGCCAGCAGCCAGGACCTTGGGGGGGCTTCCTACGAGCAGTACTTC. Translating gives CASSQDLGGASYEQYF.

This clonotype occurred many times. The chain links TRBV5-1 to TRBJ1-1; tentatively, D is TRBD1 (6 bases). The germline CDR1 and CDR2 sequences are SGHRS and YFSETQ. Trimming shortened V by 4 bases and J by 5 bases, and 18 bases separated the two germline ends. This CDR3 region has 15 residues. The CDR3 nucleotides read TGCGCCAGCAGCCCCAGGGGACAACCCTCGACTGAAGCTTTCTTT. This codes for CASSPRGQPSTEAFF.

This clonotype has just a few counts. V is TRBV20-1 and J is TRBJ2-5, with a weak D call TRBD2 (6 bases). The CDR3 has 14 amino acids. The V and J ends lost 1 base and 5 bases respectively, with 14 bases between them. Germline V gene data show CDR1 as DFQATT and CDR2 as SNEGSKA (reference sequence). The CDR3 region has the DNA TGCAGTGCTAGAGCGGGAGCGACCCGGGAGACCCAGTACTTC. The encoded protein is CSARAGATRETQYF.

This clonotype was counted ten times or more. This chain uses TRBV6-1 with TRBJ1-2; 9 bases fit TRBD1. Looked up from germline, CDR1 is MNHNS and CDR2 is SASEGT. The CDR3 spans 16 residues. V was pared by 6 bases and J by 4 bases, with 12 bases of the junction left unmatched. As DNA, the CDR3 is TGTGCCAGCAGCACCCCTCCGGGACAGGGTCTCTATGGCTACACCTTC. It translates to CASSTPPGQGLYGYTF.

CDR3 bases: TGTGCCATCAGTGAGCCCAGGGGGAATGGCTACACCTTC. It yields the protein CAISEPRGNGYTF. V and J are TRBV10-3 and TRBJ1-2; 7 nucleotides agree with TRBD1. V shed 2 bases and J 6 bases; nucleotides not matched to a gene: 3. Germline CDR1 ENHRY, CDR2 SYGVKD. There are 13 residues in the CDR3.

The table lists this clonotype with a count of one. For the CDR3, the DNA is TGTGCCAGCACGAAGGACAGGGCCTACGAGCAGTACTTC. It codes for CASTKDRAYEQYF. This chain uses TRBV7-2 with TRBJ2-7; 8 bases line up with TRBD1. CDR1 is SGHTA and CDR2 is FQGNSA in the germline V gene. The CDR3 length is 13 residues. Trimming at V came to 7 bases and at J to 2 bases, leaving 4 bases not matched to a gene.

Ten or more counts support this clonotype. The chain has TRBV28 and TRBJ2-7, with TRBD2 identical over 7 bases. In germline, CDR1 is MDHEN, CDR2 SYDVKM. The CDR3 totals 15 residues. J lost 3 bases, V lost 3 bases, and 8 bases had no gene match. CDR3 residues: CASSFFGLGIYEQYF. The CDR3 nucleotides read TGTGCCAGCAGTTTCTTCGGACTAGGCATCTACGAGCAGTACTTC.

The gene calls are TRBV5-1 and TRBJ2-3; 7 bases line up with TRBD1. The germline gives CDR1 SGHRS, CDR2 YFSETQ. The J segment lost 4 bases and the V segment lost 0 bases, leaving 5 bases of the junction unmatched. The CDR3 sequence is 15 residues long. CDR3 loop: CASSLGQGGSDTQYF. CDR3 DNA: TGCGCCAGCAGCTTGGGACAGGGTGGTTCAGATACGCAGTATTTT. The full variable domain, completed using reference TRBV5-1 and TRBJ2-3, is KAGVTQTPRYLIKTRGQQVTLSCSPISGHRSVSWYQQTPGQGLQFLFEYFSETQRNKGNFPGRFSGRQFSNSRSEMNVSTLELGDSALYLCASSLGQGGSDTQYFGPGTRLTVL.

This clonotype has at least ten counts. The chain is built from TRBV5-1 and TRBJ2-2; 9 nucleotides line up with TRBD1. The germline V gene has CDR1 SGHRS and CDR2 YFSETQ. V lost 0 bases and J lost 4; bases outside the gene matches: 7. CDR3 length: 17 amino acids. The CDR3 reads CASSLDPDRGLTGELFF. CDR3 coding DNA: TGCGCCAGCAGCTTGGACCCGGACAGGGGCCTCACCGGGGAGCTGTTTTTT.

This clonotype was seen ten or more times. The chain carries TRBV27 and TRBJ2-3; D tentatively reads TRBD1 or TRBD2 (5 bases each). The CDR3 is 11 residues long. The ends were cut back, 10 bases at V and 7 bases at J, with 12 bases in the middle. Germline CDR1 is MNHEY and CDR2 is SMNVEV (reference sequence). The DNA for the CDR3 is TGTGCCACCGGGGCCGGCTATACGCAGTATTTT. It codes for CATGAGYTQYF.

Many counts were recorded for this clonotype. The chain couples TRBV7-2 to TRBJ2-5; D is uncertain. V lost 2 bases and J 1 base, leaving 8 bases between the germline ends. The CDR3 totals 14 residues. The germline CDR1 and CDR2 sequences are SGHTA and FQGNSA. The CDR3 region has the DNA TGTGCCAGCAGCTTAACGACTCTCCAAGAGACCCAGTACTTC. Translated: CASSLTTLQETQYF.

This clonotype was seen at least ten times. The V gene is TRBV27, the J gene TRBJ2-1; D might be TRBD1 or TRBD2, each matching 5 bases. Between the trimmed V and J ends, which lost 6 bases and 1 base, there was a span of 13 bases. CDR1 is MNHEY, CDR2 SMNVEV, per germline (reference sequence). This CDR3 is built from 15 residues. Written as DNA, the CDR3 is TGTGCCAGCAGCCGAGGGCCAGGGTCCTACAATGAGCAGTTCTTC. Amino acid sequence: CASSRGPGSYNEQFF.

This clonotype was seen at least ten times. The J gene is TRBJ1-4, the V gene TRBV5-1; unclear D gene. Germline CDR1 and CDR2: SGHRS and YFSETQ. V was clipped by 7 bases and J by 5 bases, with 12 bases between them. The CDR3 totals 13 residues. The CDR3 nucleotides are TGCGCCAGCCGACACAGCGAGAATGAAAAACTGTTTTTT. This sequence encodes CASRHSENEKLFF.

The rearrangement joins TRBV20-1 to TRBJ2-7; no definite D call. This CDR3 region has 14 residues. Germline CDR1 reads DFQATT; CDR2 reads SNEGSKA (reference sequence). The ends were cut back, 3 bases at V and 0 bases at J, with 12 bases in the middle. DNA for the CDR3: TGCAGTGCTAGTAGGGTCGGCAGCTCCTACGAGCAGTACTTC. Its protein is CSASRVGSSYEQYF.

This clonotype showed up many times. The chain employs TRBV2 and TRBJ1-5; D is unclear. The CDR3 extends over 15 amino acids. Germline V gives CDR1 SNHLY, CDR2 FYNNEI. Trimming left V 5 bases short and J 0 bases short, with 11 bases between. The CDR3 sequence is CASSLTDYSNQPQHF. CDR3 bases: TGTGCCAGCAGTCTGACGGATTATAGCAATCAGCCCCAGCATTTT.

This clonotype was found many times. The V call is TRBV5-1, the J call TRBJ2-1; TRBD2 aligns across 7 bases. The junction had 2 bases not matched to a gene; V was cut back by 0 bases and J by 8 bases. CDR1 and CDR2 (germline): SGHRS, YFSETQ. The CDR3 length is 13 residues. Here the CDR3 reads CASSLAGRDEQFF. CDR3 nucleotides: TGCGCCAGCAGCTTGGCAGGGAGGGATGAGCAGTTCTTC.

This clonotype appeared many times. Here the CDR3 reads CASSQAWTGDFEQYF. The DNA of the CDR3 is TGCGCCAGCAGCCAAGCCTGGACAGGGGACTTTGAGCAGTACTTC. The genes are TRBV4-1 and TRBJ2-7; 9 positions match TRBD1. V lost 1 base to trimming and J lost 7 bases; unmatched junction nucleotides: 8. Looked up from germline, CDR1 is MGHRA and CDR2 is YSYEKL. This CDR3 comprises 15 residues.

As concerns this clonotype: This may be a read error, as it is one base from a much larger clone. J is TRBJ1-1 and V is TRBV18; D call uncertain. In germline, CDR1 is KGHSH, CDR2 LQKENI. The CDR3 sequence is 16 residues long. CDR3: CASSPSPVSMNTQAFF. The CDR3, as DNA: TGTGCCAGCTCACCCTCCCCGGTCTCCATGAACACTCAAGCTTTCTTT.

This clonotype occurred many times. The chain combines TRBV12-3 or TRBV12-4 with TRBJ2-1; maybe TRBD2 (6 bases). The CDR3 sequence is 14 residues long. Trimming shortened V by 2 bases and J by 9 bases, and 14 bases separated the two germline ends. The CDR3 loop is CASSLTGTGGEQFF. The CDR3 coding sequence is TGTGCCAGCAGTTTAACGGGGACTGGAGGTGAGCAGTTCTTC.

There are many counts of this clonotype. The chain uses TRBV27 and TRBJ2-7, with TRBD2 identical over 8 bases. The germline V gene encodes CDR1 MNHEY and CDR2 SMNVEV (reference sequence). Trimming cost V 4 bases and J 9 bases; bases outside gene matches: 11. The CDR3 loop spans 14 amino acids. The CDR3 region is CASSSTGLARGQYF. Here the CDR3 DNA reads TGTGCCAGCAGTTCTACAGGACTAGCCCGGGGGCAGTACTTC.